This entry is about one TCR beta chain. This record comes from a study of blood T cell repertoires in COVID-19. At the level of the study: Sites in the United States, Italy and Spain provided acute and convalescent COVID-19 samples. T cells, B-cell-depleted T cells, or PBMCs provided the cDNA or gDNA that served as material.

The authors' processing: Estimated nucleated cell counts came from reference gene primer amplification. Generated by immunoSEQ multiplex PCR, the TCRdb table keeps only in-frame clones and is missing some. The D gene and trimming were derived from the DNA, and the V and J assignments and clone size from that table. The sample includes some 120,000 clones, about 77% seen only once; the top ten take just under 25%. Germline V gene data show CDR1 as MDHEN and CDR2 as SYDVKM. The CDR3 has 13 amino acids. With 3 bases removed from V and 1 base from J, the gap between germline ends came to 6 bases. The clonotype was recovered from a human donor in a cohort sampled during active COVID-19. V and J are TRBV28 and TRBJ2-5; D unresolved. Source material: peripheral blood. The chain's CDR3 is CASSFSSQETQYF. As DNA, the CDR3 is TGTGCCAGCAGTTTCTCCAGCCAAGAGACCCAGTACTTC.